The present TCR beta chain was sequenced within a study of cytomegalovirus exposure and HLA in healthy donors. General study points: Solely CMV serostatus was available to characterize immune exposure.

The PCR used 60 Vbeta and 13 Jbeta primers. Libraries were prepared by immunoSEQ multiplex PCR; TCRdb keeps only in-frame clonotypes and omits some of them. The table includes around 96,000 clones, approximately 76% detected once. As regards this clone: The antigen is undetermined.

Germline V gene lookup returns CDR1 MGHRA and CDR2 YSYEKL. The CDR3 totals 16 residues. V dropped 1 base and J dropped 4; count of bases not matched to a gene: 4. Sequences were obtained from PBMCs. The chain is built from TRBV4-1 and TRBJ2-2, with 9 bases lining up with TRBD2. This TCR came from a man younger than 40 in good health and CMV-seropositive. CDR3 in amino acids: CASSQVPSGVTGELFF. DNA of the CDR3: TGCGCCAGCAGCCAAGTGCCTAGCGGGGTCACCGGGGAGCTGTTTTTT.